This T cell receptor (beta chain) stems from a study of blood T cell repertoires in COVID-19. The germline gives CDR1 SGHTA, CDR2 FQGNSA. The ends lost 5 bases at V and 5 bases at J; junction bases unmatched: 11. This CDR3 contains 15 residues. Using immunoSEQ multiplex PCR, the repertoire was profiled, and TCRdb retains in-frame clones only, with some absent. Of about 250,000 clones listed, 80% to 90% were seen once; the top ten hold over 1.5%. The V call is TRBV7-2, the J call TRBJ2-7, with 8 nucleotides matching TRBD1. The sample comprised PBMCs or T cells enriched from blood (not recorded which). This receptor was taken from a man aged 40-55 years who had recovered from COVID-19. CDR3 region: CASSPTRTGSHEQYF. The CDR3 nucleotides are TGTGCCAGCAGCCCTACTAGGACAGGGAGCCACGAGCAGTACTTC.